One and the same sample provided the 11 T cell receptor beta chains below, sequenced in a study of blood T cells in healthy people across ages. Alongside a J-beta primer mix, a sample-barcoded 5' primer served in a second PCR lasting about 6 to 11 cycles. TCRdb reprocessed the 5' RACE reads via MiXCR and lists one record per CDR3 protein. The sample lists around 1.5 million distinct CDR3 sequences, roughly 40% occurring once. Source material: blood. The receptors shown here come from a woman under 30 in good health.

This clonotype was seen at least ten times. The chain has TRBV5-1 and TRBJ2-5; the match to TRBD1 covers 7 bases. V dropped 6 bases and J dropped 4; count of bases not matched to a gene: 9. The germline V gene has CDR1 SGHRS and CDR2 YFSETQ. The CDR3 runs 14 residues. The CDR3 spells CASNNRGTGETQYF. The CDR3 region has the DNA TGCGCCAGCAACAACAGGGGAACGGGAGAGACCCAGTACTTC.

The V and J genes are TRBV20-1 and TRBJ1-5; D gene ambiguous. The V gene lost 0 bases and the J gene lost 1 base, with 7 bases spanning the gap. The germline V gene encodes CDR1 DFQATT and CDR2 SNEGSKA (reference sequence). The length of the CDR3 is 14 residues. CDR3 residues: CSARDPRSNQPQHF. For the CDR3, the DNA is TGCAGTGCTAGAGATCCTCGGAGCAATCAGCCCCAGCATTTT.

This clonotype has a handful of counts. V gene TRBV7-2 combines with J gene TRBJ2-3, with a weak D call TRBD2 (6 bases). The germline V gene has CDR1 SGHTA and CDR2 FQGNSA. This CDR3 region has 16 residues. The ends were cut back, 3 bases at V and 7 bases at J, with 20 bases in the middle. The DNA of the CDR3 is TGTGCCAGCAGCTTGGCGGGACGACAACCCACTTATACGCAGTATTTT. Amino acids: CASSLAGRQPTYTQYF. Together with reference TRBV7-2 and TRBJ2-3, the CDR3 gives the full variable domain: GAGVSQSPSNKVTEKGKDVELRCDPISGHTALYWYRQSLGQGLEFLIYFQGNSAPDKSGLPSDRFSAERTGGSVSTLTIQRTQQEDSAVYLCASSLAGRQPTYTQYFGPGTRLTVL.

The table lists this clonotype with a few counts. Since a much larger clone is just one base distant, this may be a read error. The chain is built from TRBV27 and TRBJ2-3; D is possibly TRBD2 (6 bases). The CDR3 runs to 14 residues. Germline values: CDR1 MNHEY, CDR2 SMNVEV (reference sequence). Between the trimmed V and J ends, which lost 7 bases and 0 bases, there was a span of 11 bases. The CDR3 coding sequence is TGTGCCAGCACCCCCGGGACTAGCACAGATACGCAGTATTTT. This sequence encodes CASTPGTSTDTQYF.

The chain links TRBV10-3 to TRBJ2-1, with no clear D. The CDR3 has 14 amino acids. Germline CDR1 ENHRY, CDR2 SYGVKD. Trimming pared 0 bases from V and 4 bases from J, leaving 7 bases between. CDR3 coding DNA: TGTGCCATCAGTGAGTCTGTGCTTTACAATGAGCAGTTCTTC. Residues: CAISESVLYNEQFF.

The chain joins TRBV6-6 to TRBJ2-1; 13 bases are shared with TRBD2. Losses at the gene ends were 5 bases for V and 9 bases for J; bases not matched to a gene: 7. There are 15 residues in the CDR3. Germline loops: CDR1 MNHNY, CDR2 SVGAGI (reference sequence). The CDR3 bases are TGTGCCAGCAGTCCTACGAGACTAGCGGGAGGTGAGCAGTTCTTC. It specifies CASSPTRLAGGEQFF.

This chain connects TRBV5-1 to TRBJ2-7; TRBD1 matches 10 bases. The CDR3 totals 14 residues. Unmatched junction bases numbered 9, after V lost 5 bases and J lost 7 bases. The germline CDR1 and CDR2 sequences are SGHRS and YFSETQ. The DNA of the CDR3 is TGCGCCAGCAGGAAGACAGGGGGCCTGAATGAGCAGTACTTC. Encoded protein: CASRKTGGLNEQYF. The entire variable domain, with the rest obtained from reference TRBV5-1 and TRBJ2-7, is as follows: KAGVTQTPRYLIKTRGQQVTLSCSPISGHRSVSWYQQTPGQGLQFLFEYFSETQRNKGNFPGRFSGRQFSNSRSEMNVSTLELGDSALYLCASRKTGGLNEQYFGPGTRLTVT.

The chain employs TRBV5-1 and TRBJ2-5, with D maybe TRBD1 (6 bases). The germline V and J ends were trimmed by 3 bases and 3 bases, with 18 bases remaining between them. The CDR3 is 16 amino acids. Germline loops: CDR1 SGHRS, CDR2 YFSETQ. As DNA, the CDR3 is TGCGCCAGCAGCTCCCCAGACCACAGGGTTGAAGAGACCCAGTACTTC. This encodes CASSSPDHRVEETQYF. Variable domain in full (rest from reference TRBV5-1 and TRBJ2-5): KAGVTQTPRYLIKTRGQQVTLSCSPISGHRSVSWYQQTPGQGLQFLFEYFSETQRNKGNFPGRFSGRQFSNSRSEMNVSTLELGDSALYLCASSSPDHRVEETQYFGPGTRLLVL.

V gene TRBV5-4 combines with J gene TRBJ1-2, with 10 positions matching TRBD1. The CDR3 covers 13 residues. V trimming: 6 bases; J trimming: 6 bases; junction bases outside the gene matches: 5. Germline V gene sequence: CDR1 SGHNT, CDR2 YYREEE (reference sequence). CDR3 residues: CASIVTGGHGYTF. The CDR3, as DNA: TGTGCCAGCATCGTGACAGGGGGCCATGGCTACACCTTC.

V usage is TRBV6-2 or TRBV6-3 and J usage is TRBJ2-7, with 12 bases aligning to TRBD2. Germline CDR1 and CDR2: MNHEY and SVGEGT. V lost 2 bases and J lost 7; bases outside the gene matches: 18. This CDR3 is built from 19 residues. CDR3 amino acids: CASSYEASGRAHSYNEQYF. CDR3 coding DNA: TGTGCCAGCAGTTACGAAGCTAGCGGGAGGGCCCATTCCTACAATGAGCAGTACTTC.

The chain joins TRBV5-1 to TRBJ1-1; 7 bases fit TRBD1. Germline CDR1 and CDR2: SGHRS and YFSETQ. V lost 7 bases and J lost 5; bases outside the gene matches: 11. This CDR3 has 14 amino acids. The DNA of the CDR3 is TGCGCCAGCGGCCATGGGACAGAGTTTACTGAAGCTTTCTTT. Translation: CASGHGTEFTEAFF.